The subject of this entry is one TCR beta chain. Its antigen is as yet unknown. Extraction of RNA preceded its reverse transcription into cDNA, which served as the sequencing template. Measured with immunoSEQ multiplex PCR; TCRdb has only the in-frame clones, and not every one. The sample shows approximately 190,000 clones, roughly 60% of them seen only once. The data stem from a study of CD8+ T cells in alopecia areata. On the study more broadly: Treated patients were given 5 to 10 mg oral tofacitinib twice daily.

Regarding treatment: oral pan-JAK inhibitor, 5-10 mg twice daily. Germline V gene lookup returns CDR1 LGHNA and CDR2 YSLEER. V was trimmed by 0 bases and J by 3 bases, leaving 14 bases between them. The length of the CDR3 is 16 residues. Points from the study as a whole: It was lesional scalp, especially alopecia totalis/universalis, that showed higher clonality than normal scalp.

The sequenced sample was CD4+ T cells sorted from blood, obtained at week 24, from a patient treated with tofacitinib. The J gene is TRBJ1-2, the V gene TRBV4-3; unclear D gene. The source is a human donor with alopecia areata. In DNA form, the CDR3 reads TGCGCCAGCAGCCAAGATTCGGGCTCCTCATACTATGGCTACACCTTC. It codes for CASSQDSGSSYYGYTF.